The sample holds many counts of the clone carrying this T cell receptor (beta chain). Antigen unknown. This record belongs to a study of T-cell reconstitution after alpha-beta-depleted transplantation in children. Findings and caveats of the study: Among T cells one year after transplant, newly produced cells accounted for most counts and diversity.

TCRbeta library construction was performed incorporating unique molecular identifiers. TCRdb re-derived calls from the PCR reads in MiXCR, one entry per CDR3 protein. The sample lists about 300,000 distinct CDR3 sequences; roughly a tenth were seen once. The trim removed 0 bases at V and 2 bases at J, leaving 7 bases unmatched. Germline loops: CDR1 MGHRA, CDR2 YSYEKL. CDR3 length: 17 amino acids. This clonotype was sampled from a boy younger than two with acute myeloid leukemia, due to receive a stem cell transplant. The chain combines TRBV4-1 with TRBJ2-1, with 7 bases fitting TRBD2. Source: PBMCs, taken before TCRalphabeta/CD19-depleted stem cell transplant. CDR3 region: CASSQEGRGFPYNEQFF. DNA for the CDR3: TGCGCCAGCAGCCAAGAAGGGCGGGGGTTCCCCTACAATGAGCAGTTCTTC.